These 21 T cell receptor beta chains came from one sample sequenced in a study of human T cells and chemical hapten exposure. Specified time point: pre-sensitization, week 0. Described treatment: therapeutic diphenylcyclopropenone sensitization with weekly scalp DPC. A single record per CDR3 protein comes from TCRdb applying MiXCR to the RACE reads. In the table there are under 300,000 distinct CDR3 sequences, approximately 8.6% of which are singletons. The source material was whole blood, sampled in connection with sensitization to the hapten diphenylcyclopropenone (DPC). The receptors derive from a middle-aged woman with alopecia areata. Some clones in this sample may be carry-over from other donors' samples.

In this sample, this clonotype turned up a few times. This chain joins TRBV20-1 and TRBJ2-2; 7 positions agree with TRBD1. The CDR3 covers 15 residues. Germline V gene lookup returns CDR1 DFQATT and CDR2 SNEGSKA (reference sequence). J was trimmed by 4 bases and V by 1 base; bases with no gene match: 6. Here the CDR3 DNA reads TGCAGTGCTAGAGCAATAGGGACAGCCACCGGGGAGCTGTTTTTT. Its protein product is CSARAIGTATGELFF.

This clonotype has just a few counts. CDR3 coding DNA: TGTGCCAGCAGCCCGGGACTGCCGGGGAACACTGAAGCTTTCTTT. Its protein is CASSPGLPGNTEAFF. The rearrangement joins TRBV12-3 or TRBV12-4 to TRBJ1-1; D is perhaps TRBD1 (5 bases). V gave up 6 bases and J gave up 1 base, with 15 bases separating them. The CDR3 is 15 amino acids.

The J gene is TRBJ2-2, the V gene TRBV6-5; possibly TRBD2 for D (6 bases). Germline V gene data show CDR1 as MNHEY and CDR2 as SVGAGI. V shed 5 bases and J shed 1 base, with 11 bases lying between them. The CDR3 extends over 15 amino acids. CDR3 sequence (DNA): TGTGCCAGCAGTCCGAGCGGGTGGAACACCGGGGAGCTGTTTTTT. Its translation: CASSPSGWNTGELFF.

Ten or more counts support this clonotype. The chain recombines TRBV3-1 with TRBJ2-1; 11 positions match TRBD2. Trimming removed 4 bases from V and 3 bases from J; junction bases left unmatched: 2. Per the germline V gene, CDR1 is LGHDT and CDR2 is YNNKEL (reference sequence). The CDR3 length is 15 residues. DNA of the CDR3: TGTGCCAGCAGCCCTCTAGCGGGAGGCTACAATGAGCAGTTCTTC. It yields the protein CASSPLAGGYNEQFF.

The chain employs TRBV7-2 and TRBJ1-1; perhaps TRBD1 as D (5 bases). CDR3 length equals 14 residues. Trimming removed 5 bases from V and 5 bases from J, with 15 bases in between. Per germline, CDR1 SGHTA and CDR2 FQGNSA. The CDR3 sequence: CASSPRGVWTEAFF. CDR3 bases: TGTGCCAGCAGCCCCCGGGGGGTGTGGACTGAAGCTTTCTTT.

This chain uses TRBV20-1 with TRBJ2-2; 7 bases match TRBD1. Losses at the gene ends were 6 bases for V and 6 bases for J; bases not matched to a gene: 7. Germline CDR1 is DFQATT and CDR2 is SNEGSKA (reference sequence). The CDR3 has 13 amino acids. The CDR3 here is CSAGGQGAGELFF. The CDR3 nucleotides are TGCAGTGCAGGGGGCCAAGGGGCCGGGGAGCTGTTTTTT.

The chain couples TRBV11-3 to TRBJ2-2, with a possible D match to TRBD2 (5 bases). The CDR3 spans 16 residues. The germline gives CDR1 SGHNT, CDR2 YENEEA. V was cut by 2 bases and J by 6 bases, with 16 bases left in between. The chain's CDR3 is CASSLRTPVRSGELFF. CDR3 sequence (DNA): TGTGCCAGCAGCTTAAGGACTCCGGTGCGTTCCGGGGAGCTGTTTTTT.

This clonotype was observed a handful of times. The J gene is TRBJ1-5, the V gene TRBV11-2, with 8 positions matching TRBD1. With V trimmed by 2 bases and J by 5 bases, 2 bases remained unmatched. Germline V gives CDR1 SGHAT, CDR2 FQNNGV. The length of the CDR3 is 14 residues. The CDR3 protein is CASSLQGAYQPQHF. DNA of the CDR3: TGTGCCAGCAGCTTACAGGGGGCGTATCAGCCCCAGCATTTT.

The chain joins TRBV9 to TRBJ2-4; TRBD1 or TRBD2 may be the D gene (5 bases each). Germline-derived CDR1 and CDR2 are SGDLS and YYNGEE. The CDR3 totals 17 residues. The ends were cut back, 4 bases at V and 0 bases at J, with 17 bases in the middle. The CDR3, as DNA: TGTGCCAGCAGCCCCGGGACGGGGCGACTAGCCAAAAACATTCAGTACTTC. Translating it yields CASSPGTGRLAKNIQYF.

The V call is TRBV28, the J call TRBJ2-7, with D possibly TRBD2 on 6 matching bases. V lost 5 bases, J lost 2 bases, and 13 bases lay in between. This CDR3 spans 14 amino acids. Germline values: CDR1 MDHEN, CDR2 SYDVKM. The DNA for the CDR3 is TGTGCCAGCAGTATCCGGGACTCTACCTACGAGCAGTACTTC. Translating it yields CASSIRDSTYEQYF.

The V and J genes are TRBV12-3 or TRBV12-4 and TRBJ1-6; TRBD1 might be the D (5 bases). CDR3 length: 14 residues. V was pared by 3 bases and J by 8 bases, with 11 bases between. CDR3: CASSLRGSDSPLHF. The CDR3 DNA reads TGTGCCAGCAGTTTGAGGGGATCCGATTCACCCCTCCACTTT.

This clonotype has more than one count but fewer than ten. The chain carries TRBV6-2 or TRBV6-3 and TRBJ2-1, with TRBD2 as a possible D gene (6 bases). The CDR3 length is 16 residues. Germline assignment: CDR1 MNHEY and CDR2 SVGEGT. With 5 bases removed from V and 0 bases from J, the gap between germline ends came to 14 bases. The CDR3 loop is CASSHLAPSSYNEQFF. The CDR3 DNA follows: TGTGCCAGCAGTCATCTAGCGCCTAGCTCCTACAATGAGCAGTTCTTC.

This clonotype was seen a few times. CDR3 in DNA: TGTGCCAGCAGTTTATCCCGGATATATGGCTACACCTTC. Amino acids: CASSLSRIYGYTF. The J gene is TRBJ1-2, the V gene TRBV27, with unresolved D. V lost 0 bases to trimming and J lost 5 bases, with 7 bases between them. Germline CDR1 MNHEY, CDR2 SMNVEV (reference sequence). The CDR3 is 13 residues long.

This clonotype occurred a few times. The rearrangement uses TRBV28 and TRBJ1-1; D perhaps matches TRBD1 (6 bases). This CDR3 has 13 residues. Trimming took off 3 bases at V and 10 bases at J, with 15 bases between the two ends. The germline gives CDR1 MDHEN, CDR2 SYDVKM. CDR3 DNA sequence: TGTGCCAGCAGTTTTGGGGGGGCGCCGTCAGCTTTCTTT. Amino acids: CASSFGGAPSAFF.

Comment on this clonotype: The junction departs from germline at one end; a sequencing error may be responsible. In DNA, the CDR3 is TGTGCCAACAGTTTAATGGACAGGGGCTATGGCTACACCTTC. Translating gives CANSLMDRGYGYTF. The chain links TRBV28 to TRBJ1-2, with TRBD1 identical over 9 bases. The V gene's germline CDR1 is MDHEN and CDR2 SYDVKM. CDR3 length: 14 residues.

This clonotype was seen more than once but under ten times. This chain joins TRBV28 and TRBJ1-6; 7 nucleotides agree with TRBD1. The V gene end was trimmed by 5 bases and the J gene end by 9 bases; junction bases not matched to a gene: 10. CDR3 length equals 15 residues. The germline V gene encodes CDR1 MDHEN and CDR2 SYDVKM. The CDR3 spells CASSLPGQHPSPLHF. CDR3 sequence (DNA): TGTGCCAGCAGTCTACCGGGACAGCATCCTTCACCCCTCCACTTT.

The V gene is TRBV10-3, the J gene TRBJ2-7; the D gene is possibly TRBD2 (5 bases). The CDR3 consists of 13 residues. From germline, CDR1 is ENHRY and CDR2 SYGVKD. The V end was cut by 6 bases, the J end by 1 base, with 10 bases between. The CDR3 coding sequence is TGTGCCATCAGGCCTAGCACATCCTACGAGCAGTACTTC. This sequence encodes CAIRPSTSYEQYF.

Of note for this clonotype: Germline and junction disagree at one end, which may indicate a read error. This chain links TRBV28 with TRBJ1-1; perhaps TRBD1 as D (6 bases). The CDR3 length is 12 residues. Per the germline V gene, CDR1 is MDHEN and CDR2 is SYDVKM. The CDR3, as DNA: TGTACCAGCAGTGCAGGGGTCCCTGAAGCTTTCTTT. This translates into CTSSAGVPEAFF.

The chain carries TRBV27 and TRBJ1-5; a weak D match, TRBD1 (5 bases). Looked up from germline, CDR1 is MNHEY and CDR2 is SMNVEV (reference sequence). Trimming took off 4 bases at V and 9 bases at J, with 16 bases between the two ends. CDR3 size: 14 residues. CDR3 region: CASSSGIQRGPQHF. DNA for the CDR3: TGTGCCAGCAGTTCGGGGATACAAAGGGGGCCCCAGCATTTT.

The CDR3 bases are TGTGCCAGCAGCTCCTCCGCCCGGACTCCAGAGACCCAGTACTTC. This codes for CASSSSARTPETQYF. The V call is TRBV5-4, the J call TRBJ2-5; TRBD2 might be the D (5 bases). Trimming took off 3 bases at V and 4 bases at J, with 16 bases between the two ends. Germline V lookup: CDR1 SGHNT, CDR2 YYREEE (reference sequence). The CDR3 sequence is 15 residues long.

This clonotype turned up a few times. V and J are TRBV7-2 and TRBJ2-2; TRBD1 matches 9 bases. The CDR3 spans 15 residues. Losses at the gene ends were 8 bases for V and 5 bases for J; bases not matched to a gene: 9. CDR1 and CDR2 (germline): SGHTA, FQGNSA. CDR3 sequence (DNA): TGTGCCAGCTCCGGGGGACAGGGTAGGACCGGGGAGCTGTTTTTT. Translated, it gives CASSGGQGRTGELFF.